The sequence of this T cell receptor (beta chain) was determined in a study of T cells after yellow fever vaccination. Study-level results: The booster saw the reappearance of most primary-vaccination clones (approximately 97% CD4, roughly 90% CD8).

Via MiXCR, TCRdb re-called the 5' RACE reads, giving one row per CDR3 protein. Counted here are some 550,000 distinct CDR3 sequences, 19% occurring once; the ten biggest clones make up roughly an eighth. As concerns this clonotype: Its target is not known.

V shed 6 bases, J shed 4 bases, and the junction held 4 bases outside the gene matches. The length of the CDR3 is 13 residues. The germline V gene has CDR1 WNHNN and CDR2 SYGVQD (reference sequence). The starting material was PBMCs, obtained 15 days after the yellow fever booster vaccination. The source is a man under 40 who received the YFV17D yellow fever vaccine. The chain joins TRBV10-1 to TRBJ1-1; 8 bases line up with TRBD1. CDR3 amino acids: CASRDRGSTEAFF. The CDR3 DNA reads as TGCGCCAGCAGAGACAGGGGTTCCACTGAAGCTTTCTTT.